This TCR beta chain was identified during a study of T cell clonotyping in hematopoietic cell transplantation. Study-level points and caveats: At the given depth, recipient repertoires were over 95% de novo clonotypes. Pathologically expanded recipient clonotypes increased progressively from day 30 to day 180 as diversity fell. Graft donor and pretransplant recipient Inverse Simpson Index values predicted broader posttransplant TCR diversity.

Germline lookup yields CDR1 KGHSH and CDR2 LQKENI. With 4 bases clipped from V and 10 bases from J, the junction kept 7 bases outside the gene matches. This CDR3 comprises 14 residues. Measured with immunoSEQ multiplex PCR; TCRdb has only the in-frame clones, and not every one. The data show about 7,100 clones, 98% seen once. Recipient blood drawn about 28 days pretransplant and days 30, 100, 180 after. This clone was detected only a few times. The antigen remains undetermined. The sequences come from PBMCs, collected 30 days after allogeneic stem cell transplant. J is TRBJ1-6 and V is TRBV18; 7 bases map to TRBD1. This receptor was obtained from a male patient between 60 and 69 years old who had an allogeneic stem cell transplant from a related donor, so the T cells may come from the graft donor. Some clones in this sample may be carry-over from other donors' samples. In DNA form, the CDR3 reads TGTGCCAGCTCACAGGACAGGAGCCGCTCACCCCTCCACTTT. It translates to CASSQDRSRSPLHF.